This T cell receptor beta chain was documented in a study of cytomegalovirus exposure and HLA in healthy donors. Study background: Of some 410 genotyped donors, 80% to 85% grouped in the Caucasian-associated ancestry cluster.

The PCR was carried out with 60 Vbeta primers and 13 Jbeta primers. Assay used: immunoSEQ multiplex PCR; TCRdb lists only in-frame clones, some missing. The sample consists of 140,000 to 150,000 clones, 70% of them appearing once. V lost 3 bases and J lost 2, with 8 bases in between. This CDR3 spans 13 amino acids. Germline CDR1 LNHDA, CDR2 SQIVND (reference sequence). Remarks on this clone: What it recognizes is unknown.

Notes on the study in general: In an earlier analysis, most TCR beta V segments were productive about 87% or about 30% of the time. HLA alleles showed associations with fewer than 20,000 TCR beta sequences in a later analysis, at a 0.05 false discovery rate.

Input material: PBMCs. The receptor was isolated from a woman aged 55-70 years in good health and CMV-seropositive. The chain combines TRBV19 with TRBJ2-7, with D unclear. This CDR3 reads CASSIPGPYEQYF. The CDR3 DNA is TGTGCCAGTAGTATTCCGGGTCCCTACGAGCAGTACTTC.